Listed here are 12 T cell receptor beta chains from one sample, sequenced in a study of cytomegalovirus exposure and HLA in healthy donors. The PCR used 60 Vbeta and 13 Jbeta primers. The method was immunoSEQ multiplex PCR; TCRdb's version includes in-frame clones alone and lacks a portion of them. The data hold roughly 160,000 clones, with around 77% observed a single time. Sequencing used PBMCs. These receptors all come from a woman aged 50 to 60 in good health and CMV-seropositive.

This clone appeared once. At one end the junction does not follow the germline gene, possibly because of a read error. The V and J genes are TRBV7-9 and TRBJ1-5; perhaps TRBD1 as D (6 bases). The germline gives CDR1 SEHNR, CDR2 FQNEAQ (reference sequence). The CDR3 sequence is 17 residues long. The CDR3 DNA reads TGTTCCAGCAGCTCCCTAGGGGGGAGGGAGGACAATCAGCCCCAGCATTTT. Protein product: CSSSSLGGREDNQPQHF.

The CDR3 loop reads CASSEAPGMGYGYTF. As DNA, the CDR3 is TGTGCCAGCAGTGAAGCGCCCGGGATGGGGTATGGCTACACCTTC. The rearrangement uses TRBV6-1 and TRBJ1-2; no clear D gene. The CDR3 is made up of 15 amino acids. Looked up from germline, CDR1 is MNHNS and CDR2 is SASEGT. V was cut by 0 bases and J by 5 bases, with 13 bases left in between.

The chain joins TRBV21-1 to TRBJ1-2; TRBD1, as called in the table, went unchecked against the DNA. TRBV21-1 is flagged as a pseudogene. CDR3 length: 16 residues. CDR3 in amino acids: CASSKRQGRGFYGYTF. CDR3 sequence (DNA): TGTGCCAGCAGCAAAAGACAGGGAAGAGGATTCTATGGCTACACCTTC.

The gene calls are TRBV28 and TRBJ2-7; no clear D gene. The CDR3 is made up of 14 amino acids. Germline V CDR1 and CDR2: MDHEN, SYDVKM. With 6 bases removed from V and 1 base from J, the gap between germline ends came to 13 bases. In nucleotides, the CDR3 is TGTGCCAGCAGCCGCGCTTATCCATCCTACGAGCAGTACTTC. Its protein product is CASSRAYPSYEQYF.

The CDR3 DNA is TGTGCCAGCAGCCCACCGGGACTAGCGGGGGGGCGAGTATTCCACGAGCAGTACTTC. Its protein is CASSPPGLAGGRVFHEQYF. The chain has TRBV7-8 and TRBJ2-7; 16 positions agree with TRBD2. V shed 5 bases, J shed 5 bases, and the junction held 15 bases outside the gene matches. This CDR3 region has 19 residues. The germline V gene has CDR1 SGHVS and CDR2 FQNEAQ. The entire variable domain, with the rest obtained from reference TRBV7-8 and TRBJ2-7, is as follows: GAGVSQSPRYKVAKRGQDVALRCDPISGHVSLFWYQQALGQGPEFLTYFQNEAQLDKSGLPSDRFFAERPEGSVSTLKIQRTQQEDSAVYLCASSPPGLAGGRVFHEQYFGPGTRLTVT.

The chain employs TRBV2 and TRBJ1-1; D perhaps matches TRBD1 (5 bases). The ends were cut back, 6 bases at V and 11 bases at J, with 25 bases in the middle. Looked up from germline, CDR1 is SNHLY and CDR2 is FYNNEI. The CDR3 loop spans 15 amino acids. In DNA, the CDR3 is TGTGCCAGCAGGTCTACATGGGGGAGGGATCAGGTGGCTTTCTTT. This sequence encodes CASRSTWGRDQVAFF.

The V call is TRBV18, the J call TRBJ2-3; D is uncertain. The CDR3 is 15 residues long. V was pared by 3 bases and J by 0 bases, with 10 bases between. Germline CDR1 is KGHSH and CDR2 is LQKENI. CDR3 bases: TGTGCCAGCTCACCTTATGGAGCGAGCACAGATACGCAGTATTTT. Protein product: CASSPYGASTDTQYF.

The DNA of the CDR3 is TGTGCCAGCAGCACACAGGGCCGGACTGAAGCTTTCTTT. Protein product: CASSTQGRTEAFF. This chain joins TRBV7-9 and TRBJ1-1; maybe TRBD1 (6 bases). Germline loops: CDR1 SEHNR, CDR2 FQNEAQ (reference sequence). This CDR3 has 13 amino acids. V shed 5 bases and J shed 5 bases, with 12 bases lying between them.

CDR3 DNA: TGTGCCAGCAGTGCGCGGGCCTACAATGAGCAGTTCTTC. Translation gives CASSARAYNEQFF. This chain uses TRBV6-4 with TRBJ2-1; tentative D call: TRBD2 (5 bases). V lost 4 bases to trimming and J lost 2 bases, with 6 bases between them. The CDR3 contains 13 residues. CDR1 is MRHNA, CDR2 SNTAGT, per germline.

The sample holds one count of this clone. The rearrangement links TRBV27 to TRBJ2-3; D not resolved. Germline assignment: CDR1 MNHEY and CDR2 SMNVEV (reference sequence). This CDR3 comprises 15 residues. V was shortened by 5 bases and J by 3 bases, with 15 bases between the two germline ends. The CDR3 nucleotides are TGTGCCAGCAGTACGCGACGAGGTCGGACAGATACGCAGTATTTT. Protein sequence: CASSTRRGRTDTQYF.

This chain connects TRBV5-1 to TRBJ2-2, with D unresolved. This CDR3 contains 14 residues. Per the germline V gene, CDR1 is SGHRS and CDR2 is YFSETQ. V lost 0 bases and J lost 0, with 3 bases in between. CDR3 nucleotides: TGCGCCAGCAGCTTGGACACGAACACCGGGGAGCTGTTTTTT. It specifies CASSLDTNTGELFF.

This chain connects TRBV27 to TRBJ1-2; 7 nucleotides agree with TRBD1. CDR1 MNHEY and CDR2 SMNVEV come from the germline V gene (reference sequence). The CDR3 sequence is 12 residues long. Losses at the gene ends were 2 bases for V and 9 bases for J; bases not matched to a gene: 3. The CDR3 spells CASSLTGDRYTF. The CDR3 nucleotides read TGTGCCAGCAGTTTAACAGGGGACCGCTACACCTTC.